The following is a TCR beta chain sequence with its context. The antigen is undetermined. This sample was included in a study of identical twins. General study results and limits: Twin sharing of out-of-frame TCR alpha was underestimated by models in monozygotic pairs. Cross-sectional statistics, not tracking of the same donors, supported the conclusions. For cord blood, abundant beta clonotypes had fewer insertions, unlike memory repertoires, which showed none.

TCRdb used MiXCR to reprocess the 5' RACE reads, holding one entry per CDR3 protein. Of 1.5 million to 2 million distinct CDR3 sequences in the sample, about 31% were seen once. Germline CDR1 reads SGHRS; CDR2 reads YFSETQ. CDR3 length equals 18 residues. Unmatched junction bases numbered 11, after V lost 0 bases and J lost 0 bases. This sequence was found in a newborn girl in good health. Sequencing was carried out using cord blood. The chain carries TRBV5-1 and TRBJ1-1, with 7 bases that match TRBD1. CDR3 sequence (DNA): TGCGCCAGCAGCTTGGTAGGACAGGTCCCTTCCTTGAACACTGAAGCTTTCTTT. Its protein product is CASSLVGQVPSLNTEAFF.